Listed below are T cell receptor beta chains from one sample, sequenced in a study of T cells in Graves' hyperthyroidism and ophthalmopathy. In TCRdb, the multiplex PCR reads were re-called with MiXCR into one record per CDR3 protein. The sample includes 650,000 to 750,000 distinct CDR3 sequences, 14% of them seen just once. The sample taken for sequencing was blood. These receptors originate from a woman younger than 35 with Graves' hyperthyroidism. Both conserved end residues are part of each CDR3. A D gene is named only where the DNA matches it firmly. For some rows the clone size is stated as once, few or many, or as a class when expanded; others skip it.

CDR3 DNA: TGTGCCAGCTCACCAGGTGGGGGGCGAACAACTAATGAAAAACTGTTTTTT
CDR3 protein: CASSPGGGRTTNEKLFF
V gene: TRBV18
J gene: TRBJ1-4
clone size: many
D gene: .

CDR3 DNA: TGTGCCAGCAGCGCGGCCGGGACTCTAGGCGAGCAGTACTTC
CDR3 protein: CASSAAGTLGEQYF
V gene: TRBV13
J gene: TRBJ2-7
clone size: many
D gene: .

CDR3 DNA: TGTGCCAGCAGTAGGGGGATGCGCTCACCCCTCCACTTT
CDR3 protein: CASSRGMRSPLHF
V gene: TRBV12-3/TRBV12-4
J gene: TRBJ1-6
clone size: few
D gene: .

CDR3 DNA: TGTGCCAGCAGCTTTCTACCCGGGGGGTTGTACAATGAGCAGTTCTTC
CDR3 protein: CASSFLPGGLYNEQFF
V gene: TRBV7-2
J gene: TRBJ2-1
clone size: .
D gene: TRBD2

CDR3 DNA: TGTGCCAGCAGTGGGGGGCAGGTGCACGAGCAGTACTTC
CDR3 protein: CASSGGQVHEQYF
V gene: TRBV6-1
J gene: TRBJ2-7
clone size: few
D gene: .

CDR3 DNA: TGTGCCAGCAGCCTAGGACAGGGAGGGCGGGCAGATACGCAGTATTTT
CDR3 protein: CASSLGQGGRADTQYF
V gene: TRBV7-9
J gene: TRBJ2-3
clone size: .
D gene: .

CDR3 DNA: TGCAGTGCTAGCAGCCGCGGGGGGGTGTGGAATGAGCAGTTCTTC
CDR3 protein: CSASSRGGVWNEQFF
V gene: TRBV20-1
J gene: TRBJ2-1
clone size: many
D gene: TRBD2

CDR3 DNA: TGTGCCAGCATTGCCGGGACTAGCGGAAACATTCAGTACTTC
CDR3 protein: CASIAGTSGNIQYF
V gene: TRBV2
J gene: TRBJ2-4
clone size: many
D gene: TRBD2

CDR3 DNA: TGCGCCAGCAGTGAGTTGTTGGCCGGGGCCAACGTCCTGACTTTC
CDR3 protein: CASSELLAGANVLTF
V gene: TRBV10-1
J gene: TRBJ2-6
clone size: .
D gene: .

CDR3 DNA: TGTGCCACCAGACTAGCGGGAGGCTACAATGAGCAGTTCTTC
CDR3 protein: CATRLAGGYNEQFF
V gene: TRBV7-9
J gene: TRBJ2-1
clone size: many
D gene: TRBD2

CDR3 DNA: TGCAGTGCTCCTAGACAGGGGGGAAACACCGGGGAGCTGTTTTTT
CDR3 protein: CSAPRQGGNTGELFF
V gene: TRBV20-1
J gene: TRBJ2-2
clone size: .
D gene: TRBD1

CDR3 DNA: TGTGCCAGCAGCCCGGGTTGGGGGAACACTGAAGCTTTCTTT
CDR3 protein: CASSPGWGNTEAFF
V gene: TRBV3-1
J gene: TRBJ1-1
clone size: many
D gene: .

CDR3 DNA: TGTGCCAGCAGCTTGGACGCAGATACGCAGTATTTT
CDR3 protein: CASSLDADTQYF
V gene: TRBV5-5
J gene: TRBJ2-3
clone size: many
D gene: .

CDR3 DNA: TGTGCCAGCAGCGTAGCTCCTAGCACAGATACGCAGTATTTT
CDR3 protein: CASSVAPSTDTQYF
V gene: TRBV9
J gene: TRBJ2-3
clone size: .
D gene: .

CDR3 DNA: TGTGCCAGCAGTTTATCGGCCCAACGGGGGGGCTATGGCTACACCTTC
CDR3 protein: CASSLSAQRGGYGYTF
V gene: TRBV27
J gene: TRBJ1-2
clone size: few
D gene: .

CDR3 DNA: TGTGCCAGCTCACCAATAGCGGGGGGTGGGCAGCCCCAGCATTTT
CDR3 protein: CASSPIAGGGQPQHF
V gene: TRBV18
J gene: TRBJ1-5
clone size: few
D gene: .

CDR3 DNA: TGTGCCAGCACCCCGGTTCTCGCGGGGCAGCAGTACTTC
CDR3 protein: CASTPVLAGQQYF
V gene: TRBV12-3/TRBV12-4
J gene: TRBJ2-7
clone size: few
D gene: .

CDR3 DNA: TGTGCCACCAGTCGCTGGGGGATCTTAAACAACACCGGGGAGCTGTTTTTT
CDR3 protein: CATSRWGILNNTGELFF
V gene: TRBV24-1
J gene: TRBJ2-2
clone size: few
D gene: .

CDR3 DNA: TGTGCCAGCAGCCAATTCGATTCACCCCTCCACTTT
CDR3 protein: CASSQFDSPLHF
V gene: TRBV3-1
J gene: TRBJ1-6
clone size: many
D gene: .

CDR3 DNA: TGCGCCAGCAGGGAGAATGGCGGTAGCTACAATGAGCAGTTCTTC
CDR3 protein: CASRENGGSYNEQFF
V gene: TRBV5-1
J gene: TRBJ2-1
clone size: many
D gene: .

CDR3 DNA: TGTGCCAGCAGGGTTCTTCTAGCGGACACAGATACGCAGTATTTT
CDR3 protein: CASRVLLADTDTQYF
V gene: TRBV7-8
J gene: TRBJ2-3
clone size: many
D gene: TRBD2

CDR3 DNA: TGTGCCAGCTCACCAAGGCTGGGGCCTGATGACGAGCAGTACTTC
CDR3 protein: CASSPRLGPDDEQYF
V gene: TRBV18
J gene: TRBJ2-7
clone size: .
D gene: .